A selection of T cell receptor beta chains follows, all from one sample in a study of STAT5B mutations in CD4+ large granular lymphocyte leukemia. Only in-frame clones appear in the TCRdb table, and some are missing; sequencing was by immunoSEQ multiplex PCR. The sample yields 48,000 or so clones, roughly 72% seen once. Sequencing was done on a sample of CD4+ T cells from blood buffy coats. The receptors originated from a human donor in good health. Each CDR3 is given with its conserved first and last residue. A D gene is named only where the DNA matches it firmly. Clone size is shown for a subset of rows, as once, few, many or a class of expanded clone.

>TRBD2|.|TRBV5-1|16|TRBJ2-5
CASSLGLAGDQETQYF
TGCGCCAGCAGCTTGGGACTAGCGGGAGATCAAGAGACCCAGTACTTC
>.|once|TRBV10-1|14|TRBJ1-2
CASSEFWRNYGYTF
TGCGCCAGCAGTGAGTTCTGGCGAAACTATGGCTACACCTTC
>TRBD1|.|TRBV10-3|15|TRBJ1-4
CAISDDRGANEKLFF
TGTGCCATCAGTGATGACAGGGGTGCTAATGAAAAACTGTTTTTT
>TRBD2|.|TRBV7-2|15|TRBJ2-4
CASSLRVQGGDIQYF
TGTGCCAGCAGCTTACGCGTTCAGGGAGGGGACATTCAGTACTTC
>.|.|TRBV5-6|17|TRBJ2-5
CASSLLQGQYSQETQYF
TGTGCCAGCAGCTTGCTCCAAGGGCAGTATTCTCAAGAGACCCAGTACTTC
>.|once|TRBV18|13|TRBJ1-2
CASSPTSSEGYTF
TGTGCCAGCTCACCGACGTCCTCAGAGGGCTACACCTTC
>TRBD1|.|TRBV30|15|TRBJ1-5
CAWSPGQGEEQPQHF
TGTGCCTGGAGTCCAGGACAGGGGGAGGAGCAGCCCCAGCATTTT
>TRBD1|.|TRBV19|15|TRBJ2-2
CATRGQGIKAGELFF
TGTGCCACCCGGGGACAGGGGATCAAGGCCGGGGAGCTGTTTTTT
>TRBD2|.|TRBV2|13|TRBJ2-1
CAGRGVSYNEQFF
TGTGCCGGACGGGGGGTCTCCTACAATGAGCAGTTCTTC
>TRBD1|.|TRBV5-6|15|TRBJ2-1
CASSYRSTGGNEQFF
TGTGCCAGCAGCTACCGTTCTACAGGGGGCAATGAGCAGTTCTTC
>.|few|TRBV2|12|TRBJ2-5
CASSEQRGTQYF
TGTGCCAGCAGTGAGCAGCGCGGGACCCAGTACTTC
>.|few|TRBV6-1|15|TRBJ1-5
CASSDLTDSNQPQHF
TGTGCCAGCAGTGATCTGACAGATAGCAATCAGCCCCAGCATTTT
>TRBD1|.|TRBV2|15|TRBJ2-1
CASSAGTGILHEQFF
TGTGCCAGCAGTGCCGGGACAGGGATATTGCATGAGCAGTTCTTC
>.|.|TRBV2|16|TRBJ1-5
CASSGIQGMRNQPQHF
TGTGCCAGCAGTGGGATCCAGGGTATGCGCAATCAGCCCCAGCATTTT
>.|.|TRBV10-1|11|TRBJ1-2
CASGRSYGYTF
TGCGCCAGCGGTCGGAGCTATGGCTACACCTTC
>.|few|TRBV9|17|TRBJ2-1
CASSVAGVNIPYNEQFF
TGTGCCAGCAGCGTAGCTGGTGTCAATATTCCGTACAATGAGCAGTTCTTC
>TRBD2|.|TRBV6-4|18|TRBJ2-3
CASSIKPSAAGDTDTQYF
TGTGCCAGCAGCATAAAACCTTCCGCAGCGGGGGACACAGATACGCAGTATTTT
>.|.|TRBV2|14|TRBJ1-2
CASSETGQTYGYTF
TGTGCCAGCAGTGAAACCGGACAGACCTATGGCTACACCTTC
>.|once|TRBV19|18|TRBJ1-3
CASSPPSREPDNGNTIYF
TGTGCCAGTAGTCCCCCCAGTCGTGAGCCAGATAATGGAAACACCATATATTTT
>TRBD1|.|TRBV6-1|15|TRBJ1-5
CASTTGQGNNQPQHF
TGTGCCAGCACGACAGGGCAGGGAAACAATCAGCCCCAGCATTTT
>TRBD1|few|TRBV2|15|TRBJ1-1
CASSPRDSENTEAFF
TGTGCCAGCAGCCCTAGGGACAGCGAGAACACTGAAGCTTTCTTT
>.|.|TRBV9|14|TRBJ2-3
CASSAGARTDTQYF
TGTGCCAGCAGCGCGGGGGCGCGCACAGATACGCAGTATTTT
>TRBD1|.|TRBV29-1|14|TRBJ1-4
CSVEEGTGGKKLFF
TGCAGCGTTGAAGAGGGGACAGGGGGTAAAAAACTGTTTTTT
>.|few|TRBV2|13|TRBJ2-7
CASSEVVGHEQYF
TGTGCCAGCAGTGAAGTTGTAGGGCACGAGCAGTACTTC
>.|.|TRBV11-2|13|TRBJ2-2
CASSPPNTGELFF
TGTGCCAGCAGCCCCCCGAACACCGGGGAGCTGTTTTTT
>.|.|TRBV6-1|17|TRBJ2-1
CASSAGFGQPGDNEQFF
TGTGCCAGCAGTGCGGGGTTCGGACAGCCTGGGGACAATGAGCAGTTCTTC
>.|.|TRBV30|16|TRBJ2-2
CAWIGEESANTGELFF
TGTGCCTGGATTGGGGAGGAAAGCGCGAACACCGGGGAGCTGTTTTTT
>.|.|TRBV6-6|11|TRBJ2-2
CASGRDGELFF
TGTGCCAGCGGGCGGGACGGGGAGCTGTTTTTT
>TRBD1|.|TRBV10-3|15|TRBJ1-6
CAISLTDRDNSPLHF
TGTGCCATCAGTTTAACCGACAGGGATAATTCACCCCTCCACTTT
>.|.|TRBV5-1|14|TRBJ1-2
CASSLSGTLYGYTF
TGCGCCAGCAGCTTGTCTGGGACGCTCTATGGCTACACCTTC
>TRBD2|once|TRBV9|18|TRBJ2-3
CASSVVSSGGARTDTQYF
TGTGCCAGCAGCGTAGTGTCTAGCGGGGGGGCCCGGACAGATACGCAGTATTTT
>.|.|TRBV5-1|13|TRBJ1-1
CASSPDLNTEAFF
TGCGCCAGCAGCCCTGATTTGAACACTGAAGCTTTCTTT
>TRBD1|.|TRBV9|16|TRBJ2-3
CASSPGQGAFGDTQYF
TGTGCCAGCAGCCCCGGACAGGGGGCCTTTGGTGATACGCAGTATTTT
>TRBD1|.|TRBV30|14|TRBJ2-2
CAWAGTANTGELFF
TGTGCCTGGGCCGGGACAGCGAACACCGGGGAGCTGTTTTTT
>TRBD1|once|TRBV5-1|16|TRBJ1-4
CASSPNTGGWNEKLFF
TGCGCCAGCAGCCCCAATACAGGGGGTTGGAATGAAAAACTGTTTTTT
>.|.|TRBV5-1|14|TRBJ2-7
CASSSGTLRDEQYF
TGCGCCAGCAGCTCTGGGACTCTGCGGGACGAGCAGTACTTC
>.|.|TRBV29-1|13|TRBJ1-1
CSVGRQQNTEAFF
TGCAGCGTTGGACGACAGCAGAACACTGAAGCTTTCTTT
>.|.|TRBV29-1|13|TRBJ1-1
CSVVGGGNTEAFF
TGCAGCGTTGTCGGGGGCGGGAACACTGAAGCTTTCTTT
>.|.|TRBV21-1|11|TRBJ2-7
CASKRSYEQYF
TGTGCCAGCAAGAGGTCCTACGAGCAGTACTTC
>.|.|TRBV7-9|12|TRBJ2-7
CASGGQDYEQYF
TGTGCCAGCGGTGGGCAGGATTACGAGCAGTACTTC
>TRBD1|.|TRBV10-3|13|TRBJ1-6
CAITETGNSPLHF
TGTGCCATCACCGAGACAGGGAATTCACCCCTCCACTTT
>TRBD1|.|TRBV2|15|TRBJ2-3
CASSAEGAGTDTQYF
TGTGCCAGCAGTGCAGAGGGGGCTGGCACAGATACGCAGTATTTT
>TRBD1|.|TRBV7-3|14|TRBJ1-2
CASSLGTGSDGYTF
TGTGCCAGCAGCTTAGGGACAGGGTCCGATGGCTACACCTTC
>.|.|TRBV18|14|TRBJ1-6
CASSLDGRNSPLHF
TGTGCCAGCTCACTGGACGGACGTAATTCACCCCTCCACTTT
>TRBD1|.|TRBV6-1|14|TRBJ2-5
CASRTGGNQETQYF
TGTGCCAGCAGGACAGGGGGGAACCAAGAGACCCAGTACTTC
>TRBD2|.|TRBV5-1|16|TRBJ2-3
CASTGPLAGGIDTQYF
TGCGCCAGCACCGGTCCCCTAGCGGGGGGGATAGATACGCAGTATTTT
>TRBD1|.|TRBV29-1|14|TRBJ2-2
CSGRQGFPAGELFF
TGCAGCGGGCGACAGGGGTTCCCCGCCGGGGAGCTGTTTTTT